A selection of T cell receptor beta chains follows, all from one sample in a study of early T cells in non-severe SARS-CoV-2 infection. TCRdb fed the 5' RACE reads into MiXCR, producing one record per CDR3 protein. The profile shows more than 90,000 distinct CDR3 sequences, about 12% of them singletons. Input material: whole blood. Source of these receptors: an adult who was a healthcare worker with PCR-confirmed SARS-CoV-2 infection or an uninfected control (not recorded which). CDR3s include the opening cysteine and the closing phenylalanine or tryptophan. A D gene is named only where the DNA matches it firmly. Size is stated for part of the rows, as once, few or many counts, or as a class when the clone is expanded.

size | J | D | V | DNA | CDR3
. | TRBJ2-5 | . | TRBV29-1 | TGCAGCGTTGGAACGGATGTCCAAGAGACCCAGTACTTC | CSVGTDVQETQYF
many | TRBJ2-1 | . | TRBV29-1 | TGCAGCGTTCCTACACACAGAAACAATGAGCAGTTCTTC | CSVPTHRNNEQFF
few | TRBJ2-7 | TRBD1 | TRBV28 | TGTGCCAGCAGGGGGACAGGCAGGGGGGAGCAGTACTTC | CASRGTGRGEQYF
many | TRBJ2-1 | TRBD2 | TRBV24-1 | TGTGCCACCAGTGATTCGGGAGCGGGGGGCCTAGACAATGAGCAGTTCTTC | CATSDSGAGGLDNEQFF
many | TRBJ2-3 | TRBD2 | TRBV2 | TGTGCCAGCAGCCTAGCGGGGGCCGGCACAGATACGCAGTATTTT | CASSLAGAGTDTQYF
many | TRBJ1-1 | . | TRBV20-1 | TGCAGTGCTAGACGGAACACTGAAGCTTTCTTT | CSARRNTEAFF
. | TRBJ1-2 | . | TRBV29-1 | TGCAGCGTTCCAGCGGACTATGGCTACACCTTC | CSVPADYGYTF
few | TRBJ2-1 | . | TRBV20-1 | TGCAGTGCTAGGGGGGGCTCCTCCTACAATGAGCAGTTCTTC | CSARGGSSYNEQFF
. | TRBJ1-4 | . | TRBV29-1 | TGCAGCGTTGAATGGGGTGAAAAACTGTTTTTT | CSVEWGEKLFF
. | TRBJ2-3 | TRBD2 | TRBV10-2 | TGCGCCAGCGGGGTAGCGGGGGGCACAGATACGCAGTATTTT | CASGVAGGTDTQYF
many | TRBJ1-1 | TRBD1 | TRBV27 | TGTGCCAGCAGTCCAAAGACAGGGACTCGAATTTTTTCTGAAGCTTTCTTT | CASSPKTGTRIFSEAFF
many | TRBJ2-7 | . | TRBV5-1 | TGCGCCAGCAGCTTGAGAGGGGGGTCCTACGAGCAGTACTTC | CASSLRGGSYEQYF
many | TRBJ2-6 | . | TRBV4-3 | TGCGCCAGCAGCCAAGGGGCAGGGGCCGGGGCCAACGTCCTGACTTTC | CASSQGAGAGANVLTF
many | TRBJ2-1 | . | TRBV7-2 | TGTGCCAGCAGCTGGCGGGACCACATCTACAATGAGCAGTTCTTC | CASSWRDHIYNEQFF
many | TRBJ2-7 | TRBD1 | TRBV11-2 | TGTGCCAGCAGCTCTCCAGGACAGGGGAGCTCCTACGAGCAGTACTTC | CASSSPGQGSSYEQYF
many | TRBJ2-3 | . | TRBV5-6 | TGTGCCAGCACCCGCTACGGGGGCCCTAGCACAGATACGCAGTATTTT | CASTRYGGPSTDTQYF
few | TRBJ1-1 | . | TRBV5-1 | TGCGCCAGCAGTATCGGGAGCACTGAAGCTTTCTTT | CASSIGSTEAFF
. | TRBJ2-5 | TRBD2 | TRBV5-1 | TGCGCCAGCAGCCCCGCCCTGACTAGCGGGGGCTTCAAAGAGACCCAGTACTTC | CASSPALTSGGFKETQYF
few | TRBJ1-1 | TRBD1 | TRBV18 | TGTGCCAGCTCACCACTCCAGGGGGCGAAAGCTTTCTTT | CASSPLQGAKAFF
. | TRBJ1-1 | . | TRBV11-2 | TGTGCCAGCAGCTTATTATCCAGGGGCTTGGCTTTCTTT | CASSLLSRGLAFF
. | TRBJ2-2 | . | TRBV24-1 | TGTGCCACCAGTGATTCTTGGCAGGGGAACACCGGGGAGCTGTTTTTT | CATSDSWQGNTGELFF
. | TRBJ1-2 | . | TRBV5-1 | TGCGCCAGCAGTCCCGGGACGGCGAGCTATGGCTACACCTTC | CASSPGTASYGYTF
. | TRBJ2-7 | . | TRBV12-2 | TGTGCAAGTCGCCCCCGACGGCCCTTGGAGCAGTACTTC | CASRPRRPLEQYF
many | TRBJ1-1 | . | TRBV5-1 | TGCGCCAGCAGCTTAGGGTTCGTGGGCTGGGATGAAGCTTTCTTT | CASSLGFVGWDEAFF
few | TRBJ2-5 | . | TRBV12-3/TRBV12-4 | TGTGCCAGCAGTTTAGCCCCCAGGGAGACCCAGTACTTC | CASSLAPRETQYF
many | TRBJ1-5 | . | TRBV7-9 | TGTGCCAGCAGCCTAGTGACCAAGGACGTCAATCAGCCCCAGCATTTT | CASSLVTKDVNQPQHF
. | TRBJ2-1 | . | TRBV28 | TGTGCCAGCAGTTCCGATCCGACAGGGAGGGGAACGGGGCAGTTCTTC | CASSSDPTGRGTGQFF
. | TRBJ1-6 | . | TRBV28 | TGTGCCAGCAGTTTACCTCCGGGCGGAGCCTCCTATAATTCACCCCTCCACTTT | CASSLPPGGASYNSPLHF
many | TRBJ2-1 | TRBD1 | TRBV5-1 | TGCGCCAGCAGCGCCGGGGACAGGGGAAGGGCTGAGCAGTTCTTC | CASSAGDRGRAEQFF
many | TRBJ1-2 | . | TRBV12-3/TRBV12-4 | TGTGCCAGCAGTAAAGACAGGCAACTTGGCTATGGCTACACCTTC | CASSKDRQLGYGYTF
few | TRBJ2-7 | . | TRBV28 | TGTGCCAGCAGTTCGGCAGGCTACGAGCAGTACTTC | CASSSAGYEQYF
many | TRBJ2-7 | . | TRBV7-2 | TGTGCCAGCAGAACCGGGACCTACGAGCAGTACTTC | CASRTGTYEQYF
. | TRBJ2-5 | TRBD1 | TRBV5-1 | TGCGCCAGCAGCTTGGCCACAGGGGGACAAGAGACCCAGTACTTC | CASSLATGGQETQYF
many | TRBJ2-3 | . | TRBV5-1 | TGCGCCAGCAGCTTGACAGGGCAACGGGTAGATACGCAGTATTTT | CASSLTGQRVDTQYF
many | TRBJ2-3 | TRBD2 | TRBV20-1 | TGCAGTGCTTCGGGACTAGCGGGGGGACAGTTTGATACGCAGTATTTT | CSASGLAGGQFDTQYF
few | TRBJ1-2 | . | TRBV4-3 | TGCGCCAGCAGCCAAGATTGGGCAGATAACTATGGCTACACCTTC | CASSQDWADNYGYTF
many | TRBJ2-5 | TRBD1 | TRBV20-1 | TGCAGTGTGGGACAGGGAGGGGAGACCCAGTACTTC | CSVGQGGETQYF